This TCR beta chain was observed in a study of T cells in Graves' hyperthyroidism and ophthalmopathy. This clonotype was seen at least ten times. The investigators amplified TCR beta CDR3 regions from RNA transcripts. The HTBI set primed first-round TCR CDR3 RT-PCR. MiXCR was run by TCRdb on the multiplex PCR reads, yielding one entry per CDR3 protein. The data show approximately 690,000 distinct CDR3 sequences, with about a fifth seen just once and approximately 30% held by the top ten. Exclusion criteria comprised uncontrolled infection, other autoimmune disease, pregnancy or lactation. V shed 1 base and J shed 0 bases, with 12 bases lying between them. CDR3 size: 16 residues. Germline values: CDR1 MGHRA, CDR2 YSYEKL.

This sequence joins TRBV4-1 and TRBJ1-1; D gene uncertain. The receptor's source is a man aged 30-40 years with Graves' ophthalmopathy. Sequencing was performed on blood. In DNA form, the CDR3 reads TGCGCCAGCAGCCAAGCGCGTCTGGTGGTGAACACTGAAGCTTTCTTT. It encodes CASSQARLVVNTEAFF.